The clone carrying this T cell receptor beta chain was observed many times. V was clipped by 5 bases and J by 5 bases, with 18 bases between them. The CDR3 has 15 residues. The data originate from a study of neurological immune-mediated disorders. MiXCR, run by TCRdb on the 5' RACE reads, gives a single entry per CDR3 protein. The top ten hold 2% to 2.5% of the sample, which has around 25,000 distinct CDR3 sequences, roughly 2.7% seen once. The sequencing input was PBMCs. The receptor was isolated from a woman aged 45-59 years with multiple sclerosis. The chain uses TRBV12-3 or TRBV12-4 and TRBJ2-5; D may be TRBD1 or TRBD2 (5 bases each). CDR3 sequence: CASSPNMGTRETQYF. CDR3 coding DNA: TGTGCCAGCAGTCCCAACATGGGGACCCGGGAGACCCAGTACTTC.